This section outlines one T cell receptor beta chain sequence together with its context. Its antigen remains unidentified. One base away there is no much larger clone; base qualities are not given. This entry belongs to a study of shared clonotypes between healthy human individuals (dated by TCRdb to between 2020 and 2021). Some background on the complete study: A few men and a couple of women, aged 18 to 49 years, made up the cohort. To increase sequencing depth and limit assay-specific biases, different laboratories used diverse techniques to prepare libraries and sequence TCR repertoires. Each donor's leukapheresis produced roughly between roughly 0.85 and 10 billion PBMCs. To estimate repertoire size and how much clonotypes are shared between individuals, the study performed deep sequencing of blood TCR repertoires from five healthy adults. Per donor, three plates each were used for CD4 naive and CD4 memory, two for CD8 naive, and one for CD8 memory.

TCR CDR3 regions were amplified from genomic DNA by multiplex PCR using the deep immunoSEQ assay. For each cell subset, the extracted genomic DNA was distributed evenly across all wells of several immunoSEQ 96-well plates, and each plate served as one replicate. For sorted subsets, each replicate PCR was loaded with roughly 200 ng genomic DNA, equivalent to 25,000 to 35,000 T cell genomes. Purified libraries were measured with a Qubit 3.0 fluorometer, size-checked on a Bioanalyzer 2100, and measured again with the KAPA Library Quantification kit. A separate single-read 150-cycle Illumina NextSeq 550 flow cell was used to sequence each immunoSEQ 96-well plate. In the source study's methods: Because only junctional sequences without quality scores were contained in the immunoSEQ output, filtering matching that applied to full-length reads could not be performed. Sequences were annotated with PyIR, a Python wrapper for IgBLAST v1.9, using IMGT germline references to assign V/J genes and CDR3. Any read was removed if the V/J assignment was weak (E-value above 1e-6), the CDR3 was missing, or the read contained stop codons, out-of-frame junctions, or ambiguous translated residues. V3J clonotypes were defined by identical inferred V gene, J gene, and CDR3 amino acid sequence. Percentage overlap between repertoires was computed as shared unique clonotypes divided by the size of the smaller repertoire. RTK rarefaction, the Chao1 estimator, and Recon v2.1 estimates of unobserved clonotypes were used to assess repertoire richness. For all TCRbeta clonotypes obtained by the gDNA method from several donors, generation probabilities were computed with OLGA. Sourced from immuneACCESS, this table was stored by TCRdb with only in-frame sequences that have V and J called. A share of the clones is absent; for the studies checked, an unresolved V gene accounts for under half, and the remainder has no known explanation. V and J calls and clone size are as listed in that table; D and trimming were resolved from the DNA. Within this sample are about 800,000 clones, with about 96% of them counted one time only. Under 0.3% of the sample comes from the top ten.

CD8 naive samples were obtained by positive selection for CCR7 among CD45RO-negative cells, yielding a CD45RA+CCR7+ population from which TemRA cells were excluded. Donors were healthy HIV-negative adults with no recently reported acute infections or vaccinations. Every donor was a Caucasian adult residing in Nashville, Tennessee, USA. Blood was obtained by leukapheresis, after which PBMCs were separated by Ficoll-Histopaque density gradient centrifugation and cryopreserved in liquid nitrogen vapor phase. Purity and quantity of every magnetically sorted T cell population were checked by analytical flow cytometry. Genomic DNA was isolated from every sorted fraction and measured by UV absorbance on a Nanodrop 2000c. Paper-wide results and their limitations: Clonotypes shared by all four sorted-subset donors showed higher generation probabilities than non-shared clonotypes. The genetic and exposure-history diversity represented was limited by the small number of donors. When a handful of donors were compared, the shared fraction of clonotypes was roughly 5% for naive CD4, approximately 3.5% for naive CD8, more than 2% for memory CD4, and 0.35% to 0.4% for memory CD8. Naive subsets generally had larger estimated clonotype richness than memory subsets did. Rarefaction of sorted-subset datasets indicated incomplete sequencing despite the large sequencing depth. Pairwise subsampling led to the expectation that sequencing depth would affect the degree of clonotype sharing among donors. Sampling was restricted to blood, and TCR repertoires in tissues likely differ from the TCR repertoires found in blood.

The CDR3 runs 14 residues from the cysteine to the phenylalanine. Only the CDR3 portion is preserved as DNA: 42 bases, with reading frame beginning at the first base. Relative to germline, V is missing 5 bases and J is missing 6 bases, with 4 bases of the junction outside any gene match. CDR1 and CDR2 are drawn from the germline V gene: SGHTA, FQGNSA. Material for sequencing was naive CD8+ T cells sorted from blood. Reading the label with the study, this specimen's cell subset or site is: CD45RA+CCR7+. The rearrangement joined TRBV7-2 to TRBJ1-4, with 9 bases matching TRBD1. This sequence originates from a man aged 25-40 years in good health. The sequence in DNA is TGTGCCAGCAGCCCAACAGGGGGCGATGAAAAACTGTTTTTT. This translates into CASSPTGGDEKLFF. The full variable domain, completed from the reference TRBV7-2 and TRBJ1-4 proteins outside the CDR3, reads GAGVSQSPSNKVTEKGKDVELRCDPISGHTALYWYRQSLGQGLEFLIYFQGNSAPDKSGLPSDRFSAERTGGSVSTLTIQRTQQEDSAVYLCASSPTGGDEKLFFGSGTQLSVL.